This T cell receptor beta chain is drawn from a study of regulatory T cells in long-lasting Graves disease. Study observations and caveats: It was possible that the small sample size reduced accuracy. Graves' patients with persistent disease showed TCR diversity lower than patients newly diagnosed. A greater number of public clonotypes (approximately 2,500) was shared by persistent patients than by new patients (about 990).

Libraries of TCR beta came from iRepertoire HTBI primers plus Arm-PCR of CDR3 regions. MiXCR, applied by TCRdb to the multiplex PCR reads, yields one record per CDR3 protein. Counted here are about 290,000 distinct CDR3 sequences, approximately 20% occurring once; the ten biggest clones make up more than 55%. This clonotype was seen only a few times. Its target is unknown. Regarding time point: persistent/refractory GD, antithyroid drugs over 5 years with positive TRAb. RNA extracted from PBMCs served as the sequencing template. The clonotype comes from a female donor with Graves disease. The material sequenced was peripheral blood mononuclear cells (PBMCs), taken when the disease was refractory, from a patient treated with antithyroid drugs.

CDR3 residues: CAWKGSGTGELFF. The CDR3 DNA reads as TGTGCCTGGAAAGGGTCTGGGACCGGGGAGCTGTTTTTT. The J gene is TRBJ2-2, the V gene TRBV30; no firm D call. Germline loops: CDR1 GTSNPN, CDR2 SVGIG (reference sequence). The CDR3 totals 13 residues. V lost 4 bases, J lost 5 bases, and 11 bases lay in between.